Given below is one T cell receptor beta chain in context. Its matching antigen is unknown. This specimen comes from a study of T cell repertoires in cytomegalovirus infection. Study-wide results and limits: The response measured ex vivo was dominated by TCR beta clonotypes (HLA-C-restricted and CMV-specific).

This CDR3 contains 18 residues. V dropped 8 bases and J dropped 4; count of bases not matched to a gene: 22. Germline V lookup: CDR1 MNHEY, CDR2 SVGEGT. TCRdb processed the reads anew with MiXCR; each CDR3 protein has one entry. The data hold approximately 1,000,000 distinct CDR3 sequences, with less than 35% observed a single time. The sequence was obtained from a human donor in good health (CMV status not recorded). Some clones in this sample may be carry-over from other donors' samples. The material was cultured CD8+ T cells from PBMCs, obtained from culture after CMV antigen stimulation. The V gene is TRBV6-2 or TRBV6-3, the J gene TRBJ1-2; 7 bases align to TRBD1. The CDR3 nucleotides read TGTGCCAGCGATACATTCCGGGACAGCCCGCTTCTCCGCTATGGCTACACCTTC. It yields the protein CASDTFRDSPLLRYGYTF.